The 14 T cell receptor beta chains below were found in one sample sequenced in a study of kidney transplant recipient with SARS-CoV-2 infection. TCRdb itself ran the reads through MiXCR, one entry per CDR3 protein. Counted here are fewer than 250,000 distinct CDR3 sequences, around 26% occurring once; the ten biggest clones make up around 6.8%. Sequencing used a blood sample, obtained at baseline and between days 110 and 120 from a kidney transplant recipient. These receptor sequences come from a male patient aged 25-45 years who had COVID-19 and was a kidney transplant recipient. The graft donor may be the source of some T cells.

In regard to this clonotype: A much bigger clone sits one base away, suggesting this may be a read error. The V and J genes are TRBV30 and TRBJ1-4, with D hard to call. V was trimmed by 0 bases and J by 4 bases, leaving 9 bases between them. Germline loops: CDR1 GTSNPN, CDR2 SVGIG (reference sequence). The length of the CDR3 is 14 residues. In nucleotides, the CDR3 is TGTGCCTGGAGTGTGTTGGGGAATAATGAAAAACTGTTTTTT. Amino acid sequence: CAWSVLGNNEKLFF. Using reference TRBV30 and TRBJ1-4 for the parts outside the CDR3, the full variable domain is SQTIHQWPATLVQPVGSPLSLECTVEGTSNPNLYWYRQAAGRGLQLLFYSVGIGQISSEVPQNLSASRPQDRQFILSSKKLLLSDSGFYLCAWSVLGNNEKLFFGSGTQLSVL.

With respect to this clonotype: A clone one base away is much larger, so this may be a read error. The V and J genes are TRBV7-7 and TRBJ1-2; D remains unclear. Germline V gene lookup returns CDR1 SSHAT and CDR2 FNYEAQ (reference sequence). The length of the CDR3 is 17 residues. CDR3 coding DNA: TGTGCCAGCAGCGCCGTCTGTAAGTGCCGAAAGACCTATTGCTACACCTTC. Its translation is CASSAVCKCRKTYCYTF.

This clonotype showed up many times. This rearrangement joins TRBV19 to TRBJ1-2; tentative D call: TRBD1 (6 bases). This CDR3 is 17 amino acids long. V lost 5 bases to trimming and J lost 4 bases, with 23 bases between them. Germline V gene sequence: CDR1 LNHDA, CDR2 SQIVND (reference sequence). CDR3 region: CASSYDRTNRKTYGYTF. CDR3 DNA sequence: TGTGCCAGTAGTTACGACAGGACAAATCGAAAGACCTATGGCTACACCTTC.

The chain joins TRBV4-2 to TRBJ2-3; no definite D call. The ends were cut back, 0 bases at V and 2 bases at J, with 12 bases in the middle. The CDR3 spans 16 residues. The germline CDR1 and CDR2 sequences are LGHNA and YNFKEQ. Here the CDR3 DNA reads TGTGCCAGCAGCCAAGAACCTGGGCAGATCACAGATACGCAGTATTTT. As protein: CASSQEPGQITDTQYF.

This clonotype was picked up many times. The genes are TRBV28 and TRBJ1-2, with a weak D call TRBD1 (5 bases). Trimming removed 8 bases at V and 9 bases at J, with 16 bases between. The CDR3 sequence is 12 residues long. Germline V gives CDR1 MDHEN, CDR2 SYDVKM. CDR3 sequence: CASHSRGLSYTF. CDR3 coding DNA: TGTGCCAGCCACTCCCGGGGCTTGAGCTACACCTTC.

This clonotype was counted many times. The chain carries TRBV4-1 and TRBJ2-7, with D maybe TRBD2 (6 bases). Germline-derived CDR1 and CDR2 are MGHRA and YSYEKL. V lost 1 base, J lost 0 bases, and 16 bases lay in between. The CDR3 length is 17 residues. CDR3 amino acids: CASSQGGEASNSYEQYF. The CDR3 bases are TGCGCCAGCAGCCAAGGGGGGGAAGCCTCGAACTCCTACGAGCAGTACTTC.

This clonotype was recorded many times. This sequence joins TRBV2 and TRBJ2-7; D perhaps matches TRBD2 (5 bases). CDR1 and CDR2 (germline): SNHLY, FYNNEI. Trimming left V 6 bases short and J 1 base short, with 22 bases between. The CDR3 sequence is 17 residues long. CDR3 nucleotide sequence: TGTGCCAGCAGATCGTTACAAGAACGAGGGATATCCTACGAGCAGTACTTC. Protein product: CASRSLQERGISYEQYF.

This clonotype was detected many times. This rearrangement joins TRBV2 to TRBJ2-7; 9 nucleotides align to TRBD2. V shed 7 bases and J 4 bases; nucleotides not matched to a gene: 14. Per germline, CDR1 SNHLY and CDR2 FYNNEI. The CDR3 runs to 16 residues. The CDR3 coding sequence is TGTGCCAGCACCAAGGGGCTAGCGGGACTGGGGTACGAGCAGTACTTC. It codes for CASTKGLAGLGYEQYF.

In the case of this clonotype: A much larger clone is a single base away; this may be a read error. The rearrangement uses TRBV16 and TRBJ1-2, with D tentatively TRBD1 (5 bases). The germline CDR1 and CDR2 sequences are KGHSY and FQNENV. Trimming took off 5 bases at V and 4 bases at J, with 23 bases between the two ends. The CDR3 loop spans 17 amino acids. CDR3 bases: TGTGCCAGCAGCTGGCCGGGGGTCGTTAGAAAGACCTATGGCTACACCTTC. Protein sequence: CASSWPGVVRKTYGYTF.

This clonotype has ten or more counts. V is TRBV7-6 and J is TRBJ2-7, with 14 bases aligning to TRBD2. The CDR3 loop spans 17 amino acids. Germline assignment: CDR1 SGHVS and CDR2 FNYEAQ. V gave up 1 base and J gave up 0 bases; unmatched junction bases: 2. The CDR3 region has the DNA TGTGCCAGCAGCTTAGAGACTAGCGGGGGGGTCTCCTACGAGCAGTACTTC. It yields the protein CASSLETSGGVSYEQYF.

This clonotype was counted many times. This rearrangement joins TRBV19 to TRBJ1-2; no clear D. This CDR3 region has 17 residues. V lost 5 bases and J 4 bases, leaving 23 bases between the germline ends. In germline, CDR1 is LNHDA, CDR2 SQIVND (reference sequence). The CDR3 protein is CASSPSLTNRKTYGYTF. The CDR3 coding sequence is TGTGCCAGTAGTCCATCGCTGACAAATCGAAAGACCTATGGCTACACCTTC.

With respect to this clonotype: This CDR3 is missing its conserved last phenylalanine or tryptophan, likely due to a read error. This sequence joins TRBV5-1 and TRBJ1-2; D ambiguous. The CDR3 totals 16 residues. The V gene's germline CDR1 is SGHRS and CDR2 YFSETQ. Trimming shortened V by 6 bases and J by 4 bases, and 22 bases separated the two germline ends. Here the CDR3 reads CASMLSSVRKTYGYTL. CDR3 nucleotides: TGCGCCAGCATGTTGTCATCGGTTCGAAAGACCTATGGCTACACCTTA.

This clonotype was detected ten times or more. The chain combines TRBV5-1 with TRBJ2-7; TRBD1 matches at 7 bases. Germline CDR1 is SGHRS and CDR2 is YFSETQ. The CDR3 sequence is 14 residues long. V dropped 4 bases and J dropped 2; count of bases not matched to a gene: 6. CDR3 sequence reads: CASSPGQEPYEQYF. The CDR3 nucleotides read TGCGCCAGCAGCCCTGGACAGGAACCCTACGAGCAGTACTTC.

As regards this clonotype: A read error may explain this, as a much larger clone is one base away. This chain joins TRBV29-1 and TRBJ1-2; 11 bases map to TRBD1. With 6 bases clipped from V and 9 bases from J, the junction kept 9 bases outside the gene matches. The CDR3 contains 13 residues. Germline-derived CDR1 and CDR2 are SQVTM and ANQGSEA. The CDR3, as DNA: TGCAGCGTAAATTCCGGGACAGGGGGTAGCTACACCTTC. Its protein is CSVNSGTGGSYTF. Variable domain in full (rest from reference TRBV29-1 and TRBJ1-2): SAVISQKPSRDICQRGTSLTIQCQVDSQVTMMFWYRQQPGQSLTLIATANQGSEATYESGFVIDKFPISRPNLTFSTLTVSNMSPEDSSIYLCSVNSGTGGSYTFGSGTRLTVV.